This TCR beta chain was documented in a study of patients and donors after allogeneic stem cell transplantation. V was cut by 3 bases and J by 1 base, with 16 bases left in between. The CDR3 spans 16 residues. CDR1 and CDR2 (germline): SGHDT, YYEEEE. TCRdb independently ran MiXCR on the RT-PCR reads; one entry per CDR3 protein. The data hold about a million distinct CDR3 sequences, with roughly 18% observed a single time. The rearrangement links TRBV5-6 to TRBJ1-2; D is uncertain. The sample taken for sequencing was blood, either unsorted or a sorted T cell fraction (not recorded which). The receptor comes from a human donor who was either an allogeneic HSCT recipient or a stem cell or donor lymphocyte infusion donor (not recorded which). It is not recorded whose cells these are; they may come from a transplant donor. The CDR3 DNA sequence: TGTGCCAGCAGCTCGGGCAACAGACTCGATAACTATGGCTACACCTTC. Translation: CASSSGNRLDNYGYTF.